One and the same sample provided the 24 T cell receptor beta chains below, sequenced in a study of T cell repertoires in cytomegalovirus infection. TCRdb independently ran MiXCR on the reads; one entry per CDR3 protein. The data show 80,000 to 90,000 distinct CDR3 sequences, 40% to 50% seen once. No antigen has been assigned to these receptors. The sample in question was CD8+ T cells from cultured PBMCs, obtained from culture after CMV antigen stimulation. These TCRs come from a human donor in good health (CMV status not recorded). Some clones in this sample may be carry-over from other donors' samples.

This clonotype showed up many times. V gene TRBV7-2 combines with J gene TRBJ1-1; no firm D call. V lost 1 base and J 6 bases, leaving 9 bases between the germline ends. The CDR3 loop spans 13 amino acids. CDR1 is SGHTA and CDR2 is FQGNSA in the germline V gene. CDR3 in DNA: TGTGCCAGCAGCTTAGGTAGGGCCCCTGAAGCTTTCTTT. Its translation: CASSLGRAPEAFF.

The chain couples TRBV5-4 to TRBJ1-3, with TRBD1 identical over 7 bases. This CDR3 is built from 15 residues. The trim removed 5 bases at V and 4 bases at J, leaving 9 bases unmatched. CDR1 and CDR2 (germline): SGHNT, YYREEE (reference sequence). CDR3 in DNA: TGTGCCAGCAGGACCGCGCCAGGGGGAGGAAACACCATATATTTT. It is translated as CASRTAPGGGNTIYF.

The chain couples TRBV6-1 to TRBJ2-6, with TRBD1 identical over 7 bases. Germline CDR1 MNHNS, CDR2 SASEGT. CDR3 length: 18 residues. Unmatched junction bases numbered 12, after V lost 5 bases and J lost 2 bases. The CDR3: CASSKLRQGIPGANVLTF. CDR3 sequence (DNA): TGTGCCAGCAGTAAACTCCGACAGGGAATCCCTGGGGCCAACGTCCTGACTTTC.

CDR3 protein: CASSLTGYVETQYF. In DNA, the CDR3 is TGTGCCAGCAGCTTGACAGGTTATGTTGAGACCCAGTACTTC. The chain carries TRBV7-6 and TRBJ2-5; perhaps TRBD1 as D (6 bases). The CDR3 has 14 amino acids. Per the germline V gene, CDR1 is SGHVS and CDR2 is FNYEAQ. V lost 3 bases and J 5 bases, leaving 13 bases between the germline ends.

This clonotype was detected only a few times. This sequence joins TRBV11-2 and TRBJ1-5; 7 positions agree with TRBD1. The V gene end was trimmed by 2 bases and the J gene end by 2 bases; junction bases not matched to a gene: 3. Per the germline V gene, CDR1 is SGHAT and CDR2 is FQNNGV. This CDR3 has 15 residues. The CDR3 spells CASSLSGGGNQPQHF. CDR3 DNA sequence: TGTGCCAGCAGCTTATCAGGGGGAGGCAATCAGCCCCAGCATTTT.

The DNA for the CDR3 is TGTGCCACCAGTGATCCAAGCGGACACTCCGCACCGGCCACAGATACGCAGTATTTT. Amino acid sequence: CATSDPSGHSAPATDTQYF. V gene TRBV24-1 combines with J gene TRBJ2-3, with D tentatively TRBD1 or TRBD2 (5 bases each). This CDR3 is built from 19 residues. Trimming stripped 3 bases from V and 2 bases from J, with 23 bases between. CDR1 is KGHDR, CDR2 SFDVKD, per germline.

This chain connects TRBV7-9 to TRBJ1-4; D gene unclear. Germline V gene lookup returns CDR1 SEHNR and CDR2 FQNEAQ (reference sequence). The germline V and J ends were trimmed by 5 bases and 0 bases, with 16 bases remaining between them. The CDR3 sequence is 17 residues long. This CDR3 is CASSEPGSVATNEKLFF. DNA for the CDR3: TGTGCCAGCAGCGAACCCGGGAGTGTTGCAACTAATGAAAAACTGTTTTTT.

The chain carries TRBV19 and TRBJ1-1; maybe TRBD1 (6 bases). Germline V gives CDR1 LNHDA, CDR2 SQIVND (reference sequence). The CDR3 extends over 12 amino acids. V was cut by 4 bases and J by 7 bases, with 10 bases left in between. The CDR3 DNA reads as TGTGCCAGTAGTACTCTAGGGGGTGAAGCTTTCTTT. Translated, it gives CASSTLGGEAFF.

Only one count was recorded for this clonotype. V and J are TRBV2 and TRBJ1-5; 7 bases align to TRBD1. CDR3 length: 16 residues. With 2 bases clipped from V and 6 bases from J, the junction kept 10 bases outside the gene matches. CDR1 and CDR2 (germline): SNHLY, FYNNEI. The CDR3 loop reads CASSESRGQASQPQHF. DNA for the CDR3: TGTGCCAGCAGTGAATCCCGCGGACAGGCAAGTCAGCCCCAGCATTTT.

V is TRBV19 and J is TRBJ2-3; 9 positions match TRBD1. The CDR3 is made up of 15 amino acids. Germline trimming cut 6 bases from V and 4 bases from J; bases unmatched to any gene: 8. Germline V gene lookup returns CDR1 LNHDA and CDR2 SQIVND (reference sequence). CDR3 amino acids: CASSLGTGLPDTQYF. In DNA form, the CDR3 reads TGTGCCAGTAGCCTAGGGACAGGGTTGCCAGATACGCAGTATTTT. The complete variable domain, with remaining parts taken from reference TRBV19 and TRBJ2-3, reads DGGITQSPKYLFRKEGQNVTLSCEQNLNHDAMYWYRQDPGQGLRLIYYSQIVNDFQKGDIAEGYSVSREKKESFPLTVTSAQKNPTAFYLCASSLGTGLPDTQYFGPGTRLTVL.

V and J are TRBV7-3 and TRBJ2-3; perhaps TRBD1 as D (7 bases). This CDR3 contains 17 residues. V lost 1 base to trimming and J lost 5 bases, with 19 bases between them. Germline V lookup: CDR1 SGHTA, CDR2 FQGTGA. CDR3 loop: CASSLKSGGHSVDTQYF. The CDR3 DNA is TGTGCCAGCAGCTTAAAATCAGGGGGGCACTCTGTAGATACGCAGTATTTT.

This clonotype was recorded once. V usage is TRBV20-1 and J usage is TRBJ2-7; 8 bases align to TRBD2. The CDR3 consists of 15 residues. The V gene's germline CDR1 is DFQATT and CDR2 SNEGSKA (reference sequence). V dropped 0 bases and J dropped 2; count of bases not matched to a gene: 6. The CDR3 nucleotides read TGCAGTGCTAGAGATCGTCGGGAGGGCCCCTACGAGCAGTACTTC. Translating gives CSARDRREGPYEQYF.

The CDR3 coding sequence is TGTGCTAGTGGTTATGGCGGGCGCAATGAGCAGTTCTTC. Translating it yields CASGYGGRNEQFF. The chain joins TRBV12-5 to TRBJ2-1, with D possibly being TRBD2 (5 bases). V shed 4 bases and J shed 6 bases, with 10 bases lying between them. The CDR3 sequence is 13 residues long. Looked up from germline, CDR1 is LGHNT and CDR2 is FRNRAP.

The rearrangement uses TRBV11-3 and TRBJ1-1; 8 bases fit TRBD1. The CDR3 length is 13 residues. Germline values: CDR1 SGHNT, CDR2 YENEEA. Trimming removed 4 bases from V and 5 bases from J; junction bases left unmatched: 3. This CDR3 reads CASSSGGWTEAFF. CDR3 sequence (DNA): TGTGCCAGCAGCTCAGGGGGCTGGACTGAAGCTTTCTTT. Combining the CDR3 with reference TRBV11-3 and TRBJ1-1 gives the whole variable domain EAGVVQSPRYKIIEKKQPVAFWCNPISGHNTLYWYLQNLGQGPELLIRYENEEAVDDSQLPKDRFSAERLKGVDSTLKIQPAELGDSAVYLCASSSGGWTEAFFGQGTRLTVV.

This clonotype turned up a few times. The CDR3 bases are TGTGCCAGCAGCTTAGCTCAGCCGGGGAACGGCTACGAGCAGTACTTC. This sequence encodes CASSLAQPGNGYEQYF. This chain joins TRBV7-8 and TRBJ2-7, with TRBD2 as a possible D gene (5 bases). V lost 0 bases to trimming and J lost 3 bases, with 15 bases between them. Looked up from germline, CDR1 is SGHVS and CDR2 is FQNEAQ. CDR3 length: 16 residues.

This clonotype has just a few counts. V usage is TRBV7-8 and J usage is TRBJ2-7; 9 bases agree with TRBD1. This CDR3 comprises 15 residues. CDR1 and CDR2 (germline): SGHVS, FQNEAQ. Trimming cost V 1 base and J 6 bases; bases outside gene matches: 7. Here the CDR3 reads CASSLGTDRGGEQYF. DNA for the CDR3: TGTGCCAGCAGCTTAGGGACGGACAGGGGTGGCGAGCAGTACTTC. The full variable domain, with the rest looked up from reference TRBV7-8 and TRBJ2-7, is GAGVSQSPRYKVAKRGQDVALRCDPISGHVSLFWYQQALGQGPEFLTYFQNEAQLDKSGLPSDRFFAERPEGSVSTLKIQRTQQEDSAVYLCASSLGTDRGGEQYFGPGTRLTVT.

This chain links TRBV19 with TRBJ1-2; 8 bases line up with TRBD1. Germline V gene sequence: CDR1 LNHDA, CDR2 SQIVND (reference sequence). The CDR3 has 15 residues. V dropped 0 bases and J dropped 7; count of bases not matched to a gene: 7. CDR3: CASSIDRTGNRGYTF. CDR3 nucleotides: TGTGCCAGTAGTATAGATCGGACAGGGAACCGTGGCTACACCTTC.

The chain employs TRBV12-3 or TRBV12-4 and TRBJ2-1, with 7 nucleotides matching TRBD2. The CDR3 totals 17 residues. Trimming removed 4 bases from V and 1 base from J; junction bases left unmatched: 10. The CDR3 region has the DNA TGTGCCAGCAGTTCCGCTGGGGGGGGGATATCCTACAATGAGCAGTTCTTC. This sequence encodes CASSSAGGGISYNEQFF.

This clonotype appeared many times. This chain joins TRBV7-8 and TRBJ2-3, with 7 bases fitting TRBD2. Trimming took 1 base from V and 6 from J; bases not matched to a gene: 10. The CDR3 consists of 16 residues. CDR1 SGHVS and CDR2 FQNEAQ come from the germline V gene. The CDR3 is CASSLGAGEGADTQYF. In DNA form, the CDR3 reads TGTGCCAGCAGCTTAGGCGCGGGAGAGGGAGCTGATACGCAGTATTTT. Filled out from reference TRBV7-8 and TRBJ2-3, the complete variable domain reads GAGVSQSPRYKVAKRGQDVALRCDPISGHVSLFWYQQALGQGPEFLTYFQNEAQLDKSGLPSDRFFAERPEGSVSTLKIQRTQQEDSAVYLCASSLGAGEGADTQYFGPGTRLTVL.

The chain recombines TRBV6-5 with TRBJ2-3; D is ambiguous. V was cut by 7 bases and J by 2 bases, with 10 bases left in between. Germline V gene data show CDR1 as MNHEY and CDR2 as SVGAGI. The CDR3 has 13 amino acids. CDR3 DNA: TGTGCCAGCACACTACCAAACACAGATACGCAGTATTTT. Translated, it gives CASTLPNTDTQYF.

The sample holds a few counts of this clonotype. The CDR3 spells CASSIRGANQPQHF. Here the CDR3 DNA reads TGTGCCAGCAGCATAAGGGGGGCAAATCAGCCCCAGCATTTT. The chain couples TRBV11-1 to TRBJ1-5; a possible D gene is TRBD1 (6 bases). This CDR3 has 14 residues. V lost 5 bases to trimming and J lost 4 bases, with 12 bases between them. Germline V gives CDR1 SGHAT, CDR2 FQDESV (reference sequence).

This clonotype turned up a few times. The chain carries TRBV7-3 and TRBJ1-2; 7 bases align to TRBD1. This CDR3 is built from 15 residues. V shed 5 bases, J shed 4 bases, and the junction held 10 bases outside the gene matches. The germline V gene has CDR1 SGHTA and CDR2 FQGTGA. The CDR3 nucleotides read TGTGCCAGCAGCCTATTACCGGGACAGACCTATGGCTACACCTTC. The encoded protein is CASSLLPGQTYGYTF.

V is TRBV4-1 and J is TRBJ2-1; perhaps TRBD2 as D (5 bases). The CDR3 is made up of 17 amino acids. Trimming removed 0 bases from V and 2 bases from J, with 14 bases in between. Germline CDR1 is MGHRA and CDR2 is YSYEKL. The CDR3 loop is CASSQETREVPYNEQFF. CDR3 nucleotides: TGCGCCAGCAGCCAAGAAACTAGAGAAGTCCCCTACAATGAGCAGTTCTTC.

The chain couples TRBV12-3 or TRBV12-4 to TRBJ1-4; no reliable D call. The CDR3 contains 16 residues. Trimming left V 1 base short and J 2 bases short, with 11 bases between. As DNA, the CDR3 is TGTGCCAGCAGTTTAGGGGCCTCCGTGACTAATGAAAAACTGTTTTTT. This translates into CASSLGASVTNEKLFF.